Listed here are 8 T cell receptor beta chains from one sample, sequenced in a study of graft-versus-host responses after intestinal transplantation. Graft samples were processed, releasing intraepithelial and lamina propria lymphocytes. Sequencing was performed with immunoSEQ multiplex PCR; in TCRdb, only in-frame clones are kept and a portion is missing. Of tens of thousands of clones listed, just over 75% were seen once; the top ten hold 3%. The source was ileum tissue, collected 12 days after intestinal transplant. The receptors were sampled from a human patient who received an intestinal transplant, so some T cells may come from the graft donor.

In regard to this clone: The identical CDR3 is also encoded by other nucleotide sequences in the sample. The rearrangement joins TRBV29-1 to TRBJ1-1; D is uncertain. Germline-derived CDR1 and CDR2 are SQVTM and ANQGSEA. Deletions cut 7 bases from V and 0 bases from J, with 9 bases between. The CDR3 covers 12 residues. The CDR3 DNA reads TGCAGCGCCGGAGGTATGAACACTGAAGCTTTCTTT. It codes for CSAGGMNTEAFF.

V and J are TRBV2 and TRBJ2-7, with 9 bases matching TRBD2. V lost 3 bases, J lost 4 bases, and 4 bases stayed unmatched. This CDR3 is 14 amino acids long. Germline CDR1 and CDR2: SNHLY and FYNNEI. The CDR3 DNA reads TGTGCCAGCAGTGATCCGACTAGCGGTTACGAGCAGTACTTC. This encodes CASSDPTSGYEQYF.

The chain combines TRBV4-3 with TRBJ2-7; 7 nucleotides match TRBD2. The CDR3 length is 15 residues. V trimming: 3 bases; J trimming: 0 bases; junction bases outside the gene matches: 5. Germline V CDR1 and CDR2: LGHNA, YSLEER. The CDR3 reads CASSQGLADSYEQYF. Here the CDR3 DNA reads TGCGCCAGCAGCCAGGGCCTAGCGGACTCCTACGAGCAGTACTTC.

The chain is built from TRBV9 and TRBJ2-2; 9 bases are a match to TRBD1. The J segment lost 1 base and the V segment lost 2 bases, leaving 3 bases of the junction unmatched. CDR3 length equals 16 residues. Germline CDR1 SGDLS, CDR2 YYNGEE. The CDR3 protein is CASSVGTGMNTGELFF. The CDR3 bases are TGTGCCAGCAGCGTGGGGACAGGGATGAACACCGGGGAGCTGTTTTTT.

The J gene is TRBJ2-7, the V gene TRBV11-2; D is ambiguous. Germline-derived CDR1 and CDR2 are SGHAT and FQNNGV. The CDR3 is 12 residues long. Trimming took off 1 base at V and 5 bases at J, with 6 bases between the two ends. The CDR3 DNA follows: TGTGCCAGCAGCTTAGGGAGCCACGAGCAGTACTTC. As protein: CASSLGSHEQYF. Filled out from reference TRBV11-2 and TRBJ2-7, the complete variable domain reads EAGVAQSPRYKIIEKRQSVAFWCNPISGHATLYWYQQILGQGPKLLIQFQNNGVVDDSQLPKDRFSAERLKGVDSTLKIQPAKLEDSAVYLCASSLGSHEQYFGPGTRLTVT.

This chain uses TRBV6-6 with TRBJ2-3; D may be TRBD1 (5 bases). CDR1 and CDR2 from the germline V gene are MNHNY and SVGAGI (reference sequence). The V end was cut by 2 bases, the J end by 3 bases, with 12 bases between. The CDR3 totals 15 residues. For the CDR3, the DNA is TGTGCCAGCAGTTACATAAGTGGGGCTACAGATACGCAGTATTTT. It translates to CASSYISGATDTQYF.

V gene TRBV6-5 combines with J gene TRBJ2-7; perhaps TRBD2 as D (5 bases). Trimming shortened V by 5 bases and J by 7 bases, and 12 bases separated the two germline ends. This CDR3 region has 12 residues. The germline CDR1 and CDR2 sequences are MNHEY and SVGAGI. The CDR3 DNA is TGTGCCAGCAGTGGGTGGCGCGGGGAGCAGTACTTC. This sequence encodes CASSGWRGEQYF.

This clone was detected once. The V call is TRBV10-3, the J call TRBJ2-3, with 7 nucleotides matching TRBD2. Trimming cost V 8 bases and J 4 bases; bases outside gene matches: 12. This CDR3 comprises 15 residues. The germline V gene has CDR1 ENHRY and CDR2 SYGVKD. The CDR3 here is CAIGHYAGVADTQYF. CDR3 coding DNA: TGTGCCATCGGCCACTACGCGGGAGTCGCAGATACGCAGTATTTT.